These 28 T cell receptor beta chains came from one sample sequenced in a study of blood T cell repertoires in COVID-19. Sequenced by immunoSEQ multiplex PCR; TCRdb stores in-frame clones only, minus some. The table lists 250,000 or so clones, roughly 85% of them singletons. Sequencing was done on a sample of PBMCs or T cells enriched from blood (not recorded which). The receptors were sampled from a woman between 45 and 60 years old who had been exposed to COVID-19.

In nucleotides, the CDR3 is TGTGCCAGCAGCTCAGCGGCAGGGACATACGAATTTTATAATTCACCCCTCCACTTT. Encoded protein: CASSSAAGTYEFYNSPLHF. The J gene is TRBJ1-6, the V gene TRBV5-8, with a weak D call TRBD1 (6 bases). Germline V gives CDR1 SGHTS, CDR2 YDEGEE. The CDR3 loop spans 19 amino acids. The V end lost 3 bases, the J end lost 4 bases, and 23 bases lay between the germline ends.

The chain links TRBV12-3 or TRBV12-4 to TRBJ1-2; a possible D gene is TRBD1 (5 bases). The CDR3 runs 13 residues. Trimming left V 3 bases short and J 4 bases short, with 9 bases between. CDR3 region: CASSLAGSYGYTF. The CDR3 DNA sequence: TGTGCCAGCAGTTTGGCAGGGTCCTATGGCTACACCTTC.

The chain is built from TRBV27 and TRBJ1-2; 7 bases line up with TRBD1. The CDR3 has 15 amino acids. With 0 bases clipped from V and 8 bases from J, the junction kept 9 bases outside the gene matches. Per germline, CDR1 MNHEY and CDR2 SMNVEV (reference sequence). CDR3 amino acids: CASSLSLTGPGGYTF. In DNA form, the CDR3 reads TGTGCCAGCAGTTTATCGTTGACAGGGCCTGGGGGCTACACCTTC.

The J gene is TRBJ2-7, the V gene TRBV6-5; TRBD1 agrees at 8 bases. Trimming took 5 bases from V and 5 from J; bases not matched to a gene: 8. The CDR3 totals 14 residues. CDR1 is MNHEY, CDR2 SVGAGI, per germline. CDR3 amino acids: CASSPIGQGHEQYF. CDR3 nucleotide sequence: TGTGCCAGCAGTCCTATAGGACAGGGCCACGAGCAGTACTTC.

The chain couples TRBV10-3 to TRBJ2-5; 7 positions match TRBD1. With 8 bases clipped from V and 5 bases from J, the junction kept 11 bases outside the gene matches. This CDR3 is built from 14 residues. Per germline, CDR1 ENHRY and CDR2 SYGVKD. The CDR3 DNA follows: TGTGCCATCGGTGGACAGGAGCTCTCCGAGACCCAGTACTTC. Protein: CAIGGQELSETQYF.

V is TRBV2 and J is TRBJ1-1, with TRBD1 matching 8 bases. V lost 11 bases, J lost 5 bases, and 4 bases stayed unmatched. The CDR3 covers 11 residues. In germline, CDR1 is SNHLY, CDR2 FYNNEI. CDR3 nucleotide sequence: TGTGCCGGAACAGGGGGGACTGAAGCTTTCTTT. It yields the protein CAGTGGTEAFF.

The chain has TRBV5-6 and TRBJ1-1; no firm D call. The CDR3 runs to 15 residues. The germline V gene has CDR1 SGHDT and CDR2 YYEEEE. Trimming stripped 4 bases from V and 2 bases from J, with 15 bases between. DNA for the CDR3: TGTGCCAGCAGCCCCCAGGCAGAGATCAACACTGAAGCTTTCTTT. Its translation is CASSPQAEINTEAFF.

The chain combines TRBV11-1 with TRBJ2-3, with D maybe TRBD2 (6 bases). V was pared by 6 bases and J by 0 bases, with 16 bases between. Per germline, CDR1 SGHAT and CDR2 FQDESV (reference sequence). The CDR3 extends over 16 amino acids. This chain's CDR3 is CASRLAGYSSTDTQYF. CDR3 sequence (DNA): TGTGCCAGCAGACTCGCGGGGTACTCTAGCACAGATACGCAGTATTTT.

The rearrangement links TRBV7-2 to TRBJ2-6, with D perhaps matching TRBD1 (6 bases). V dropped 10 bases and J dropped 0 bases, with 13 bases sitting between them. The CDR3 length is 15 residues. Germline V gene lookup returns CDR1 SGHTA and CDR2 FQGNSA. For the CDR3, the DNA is TGTGCCATAAGGACAGATAGCTCTGGGGCCAACGTCCTGACTTTC. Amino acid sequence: CAIRTDSSGANVLTF.

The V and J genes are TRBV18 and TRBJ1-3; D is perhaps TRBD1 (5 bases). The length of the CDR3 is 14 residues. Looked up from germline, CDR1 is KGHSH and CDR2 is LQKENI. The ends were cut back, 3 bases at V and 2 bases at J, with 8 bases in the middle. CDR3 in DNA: TGTGCCAGCTCACCCTCGGGGGCTGGAAACACCATATATTTT. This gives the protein CASSPSGAGNTIYF.

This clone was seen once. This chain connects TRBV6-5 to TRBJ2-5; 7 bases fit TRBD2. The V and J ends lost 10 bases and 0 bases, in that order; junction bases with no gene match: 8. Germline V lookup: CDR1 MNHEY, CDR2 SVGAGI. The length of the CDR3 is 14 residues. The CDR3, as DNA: TGTGCCATCTCTCCCGGGGGGAACCAAGAGACCCAGTACTTC. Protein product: CAISPGGNQETQYF.

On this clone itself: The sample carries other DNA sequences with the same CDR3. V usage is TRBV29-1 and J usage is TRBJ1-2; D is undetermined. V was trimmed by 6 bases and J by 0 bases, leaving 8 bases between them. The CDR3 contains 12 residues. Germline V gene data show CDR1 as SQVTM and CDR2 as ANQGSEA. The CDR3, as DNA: TGCAGCGTAGGCGGAGCTAACTATGGCTACACCTTC. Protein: CSVGGANYGYTF.

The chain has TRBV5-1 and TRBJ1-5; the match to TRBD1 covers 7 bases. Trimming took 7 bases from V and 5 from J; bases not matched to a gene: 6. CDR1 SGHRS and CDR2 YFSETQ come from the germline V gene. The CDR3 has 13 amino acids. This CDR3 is CASRRGPDQPQHF. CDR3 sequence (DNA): TGCGCCAGCCGAAGGGGGCCCGATCAGCCCCAGCATTTT.

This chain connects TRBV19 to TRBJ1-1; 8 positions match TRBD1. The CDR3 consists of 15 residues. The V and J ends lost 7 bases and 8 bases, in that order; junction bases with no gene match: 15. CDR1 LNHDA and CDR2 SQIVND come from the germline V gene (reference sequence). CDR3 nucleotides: TGTGCCAGTACAGGGGGCTCTTCCTTTTCATCCGAAGCTTTCTTT. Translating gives CASTGGSSFSSEAFF.

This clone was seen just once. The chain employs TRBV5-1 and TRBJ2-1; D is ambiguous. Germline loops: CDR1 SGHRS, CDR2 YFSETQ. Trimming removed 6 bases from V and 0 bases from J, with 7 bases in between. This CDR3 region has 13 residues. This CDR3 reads CASTPSSYNEQFF. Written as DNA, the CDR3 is TGCGCCAGCACCCCGAGCTCCTACAATGAGCAGTTCTTC.

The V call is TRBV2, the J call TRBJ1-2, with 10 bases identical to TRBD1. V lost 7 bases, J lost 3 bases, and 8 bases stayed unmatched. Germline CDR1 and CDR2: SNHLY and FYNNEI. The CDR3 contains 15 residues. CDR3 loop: CASKRQGAQDYGYTF. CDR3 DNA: TGTGCCAGCAAAAGACAGGGGGCGCAGGACTATGGCTACACCTTC.

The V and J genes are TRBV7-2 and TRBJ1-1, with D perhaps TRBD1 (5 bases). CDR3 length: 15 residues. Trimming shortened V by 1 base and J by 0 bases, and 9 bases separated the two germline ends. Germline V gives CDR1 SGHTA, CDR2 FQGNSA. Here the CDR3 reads CASSLVRQLNTEAFF. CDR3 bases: TGTGCCAGCAGCTTAGTCCGACAGCTGAACACTGAAGCTTTCTTT. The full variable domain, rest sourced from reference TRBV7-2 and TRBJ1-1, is GAGVSQSPSNKVTEKGKDVELRCDPISGHTALYWYRQSLGQGLEFLIYFQGNSAPDKSGLPSDRFSAERTGGSVSTLTIQRTQQEDSAVYLCASSLVRQLNTEAFFGQGTRLTVV.

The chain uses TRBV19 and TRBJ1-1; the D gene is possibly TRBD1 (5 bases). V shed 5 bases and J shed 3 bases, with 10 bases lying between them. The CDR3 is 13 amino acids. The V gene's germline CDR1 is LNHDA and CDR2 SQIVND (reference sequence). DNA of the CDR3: TGTGCCAGTAGTTTGGGAGGGGACACTGAAGCTTTCTTT. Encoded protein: CASSLGGDTEAFF.

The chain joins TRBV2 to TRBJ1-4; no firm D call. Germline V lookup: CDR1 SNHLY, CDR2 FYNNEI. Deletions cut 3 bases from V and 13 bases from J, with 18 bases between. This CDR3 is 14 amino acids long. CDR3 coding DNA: TGTGCCAGCAGTGAGACCTTCCTAGAGAGGTTACTGTTTTTT. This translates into CASSETFLERLLFF.

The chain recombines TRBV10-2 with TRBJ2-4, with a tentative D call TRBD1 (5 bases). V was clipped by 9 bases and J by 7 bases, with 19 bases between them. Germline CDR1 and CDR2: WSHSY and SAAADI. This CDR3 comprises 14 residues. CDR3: CASCPQALGNIQYF. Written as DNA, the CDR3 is TGCGCCAGTTGCCCACAGGCGCTGGGGAACATTCAGTACTTC.

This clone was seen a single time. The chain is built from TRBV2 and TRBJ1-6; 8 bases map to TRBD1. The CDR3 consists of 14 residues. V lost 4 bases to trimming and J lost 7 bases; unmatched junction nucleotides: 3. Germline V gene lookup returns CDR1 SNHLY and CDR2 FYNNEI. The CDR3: CASSGRTGNSPLHF. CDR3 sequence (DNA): TGTGCCAGCAGTGGGAGGACAGGGAATTCACCCCTCCACTTT.

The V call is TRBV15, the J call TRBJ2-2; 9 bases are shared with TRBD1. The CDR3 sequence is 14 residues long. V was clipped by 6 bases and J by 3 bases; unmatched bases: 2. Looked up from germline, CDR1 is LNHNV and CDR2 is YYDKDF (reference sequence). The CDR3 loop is CATSWDRDTGELFF. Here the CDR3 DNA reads TGTGCCACCAGTTGGGACAGGGACACCGGGGAGCTGTTTTTT.

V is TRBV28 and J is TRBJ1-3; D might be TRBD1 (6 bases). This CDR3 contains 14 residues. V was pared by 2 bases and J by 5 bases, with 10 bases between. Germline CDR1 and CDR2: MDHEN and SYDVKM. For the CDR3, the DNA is TGTGCCAGCAGTTTAAGGGACACGAGAAACACCATATATTTT. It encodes CASSLRDTRNTIYF.

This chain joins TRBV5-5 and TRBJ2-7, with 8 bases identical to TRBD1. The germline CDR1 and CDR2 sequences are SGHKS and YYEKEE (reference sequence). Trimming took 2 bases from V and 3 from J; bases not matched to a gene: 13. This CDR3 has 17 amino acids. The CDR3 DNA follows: TGTGCCAGCAGCTTTGCCGTCCCAGGACAGGGATACTACGAGCAGTACTTC. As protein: CASSFAVPGQGYYEQYF.

The CDR3 here is CAISELGGENEQFF. The CDR3 DNA is TGTGCCATCAGTGAACTGGGGGGGGAGAATGAGCAGTTCTTC. This rearrangement joins TRBV10-3 to TRBJ2-1; 7 bases line up with TRBD2. Per the germline V gene, CDR1 is ENHRY and CDR2 is SYGVKD. The CDR3 is 14 amino acids. Trimming took 3 bases from V and 7 from J; bases not matched to a gene: 6.

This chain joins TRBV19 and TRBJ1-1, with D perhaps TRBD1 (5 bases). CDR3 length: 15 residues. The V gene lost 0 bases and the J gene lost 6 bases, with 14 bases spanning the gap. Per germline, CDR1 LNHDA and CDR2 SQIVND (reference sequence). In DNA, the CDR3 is TGTGCCAGTAGTATAGAAGGGGCAAGGGGCGCTGAAGCTTTCTTT. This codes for CASSIEGARGAEAFF.

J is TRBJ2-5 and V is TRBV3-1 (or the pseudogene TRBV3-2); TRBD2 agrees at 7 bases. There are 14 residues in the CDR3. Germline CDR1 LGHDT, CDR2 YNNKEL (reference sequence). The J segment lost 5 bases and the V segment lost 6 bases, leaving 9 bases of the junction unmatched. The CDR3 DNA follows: TGTGCCAGCAGTTCGACTAGCTCGGGGGAGACCCAGTACTTC. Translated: CASSSTSSGETQYF.

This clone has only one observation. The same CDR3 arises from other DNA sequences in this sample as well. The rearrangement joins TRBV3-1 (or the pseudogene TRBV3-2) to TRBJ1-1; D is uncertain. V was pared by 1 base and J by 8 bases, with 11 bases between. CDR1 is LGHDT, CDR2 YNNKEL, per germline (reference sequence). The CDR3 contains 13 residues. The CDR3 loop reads CASSQGPGTEAFF. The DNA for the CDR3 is TGTGCCAGCAGCCAAGGGCCGGGAACGGAAGCTTTCTTT.